The 19 T cell receptor beta chains listed next were all sequenced from one sample in a study of identifying expanded T cells in peripheral blood (dated by TCRdb to between 2017 and 2020). Receptors were amplified or captured by the immunoSEQ multiplex PCR assay. TCRdb re-hosts the immuneACCESS table, in-frame sequences only. Its copies lack some clones; in the studies checked, an unresolved V gene accounts for under half of them, and the cause for the rest is not known. Recorded for this sample are 100,000 or so clones; approximately 90% of them occurred a single time. The top ten hold 14% of the sample. The sample taken for sequencing was blood. These receptors came from a person aged 18 to 70 in good health.

The rearrangement joins TRBV6-6 to TRBJ1-1, with D hard to call. The germline gives CDR1 MNHNY, CDR2 SVGAGI (reference sequence). V dropped 4 bases and J dropped 1 base, with 7 bases sitting between them. The length of the CDR3 is 13 residues. The CDR3 DNA sequence: TGTGCCAGCAGTTTGGGCGCGAACACTGAAGCTTTCTTT. This sequence encodes CASSLGANTEAFF.

This chain uses TRBV5-1 with TRBJ2-7; D ambiguous. CDR3 length: 13 amino acids. V gave up 4 bases and J gave up 12 bases, with 20 bases separating them. The germline gives CDR1 SGHRS, CDR2 YFSETQ. CDR3 DNA: TGCGCCAGCAGCCAGGTCGGTTCACCCACCGGGTACTTC. As protein: CASSQVGSPTGYF.

This clone was counted between two and nine times. This rearrangement joins TRBV7-9 to TRBJ1-6; D call uncertain. This CDR3 spans 15 amino acids. V was cut by 1 base and J by 7 bases, with 11 bases left in between. Germline values: CDR1 SEHNR, CDR2 FQNEAQ (reference sequence). DNA of the CDR3: TGTGCCAGCAGCTTAGGGCGACTTTTAAATTCACCCCTCCACTTT. This translates into CASSLGRLLNSPLHF.

The rearrangement uses TRBV19 and TRBJ1-5; D uncertain. The CDR3 has 13 residues. CDR1 is LNHDA, CDR2 SQIVND, per germline (reference sequence). V gave up 2 bases and J gave up 8 bases, with 10 bases separating them. The CDR3 region has the DNA TGTGCCAGTAGTATATACGACCGGGAGCCCCAGCATTTT. It specifies CASSIYDREPQHF.

On this clone: This specimen includes other DNA sequences encoding the same CDR3. This chain uses TRBV28 with TRBJ1-5; unclear D gene. Trimming pared 4 bases from V and 5 bases from J, leaving 3 bases between. The CDR3 runs to 11 residues. Germline V CDR1 and CDR2: MDHEN, SYDVKM. The CDR3 DNA sequence: TGTGCCAGCAGTTCCGATCAGCCCCAGCATTTT. Its protein product is CASSSDQPQHF.

The chain combines TRBV18 with TRBJ2-2, with TRBD2 as a possible D gene (5 bases). V was clipped by 6 bases and J by 7 bases, with 18 bases between them. This CDR3 has 15 amino acids. Germline CDR1 is KGHSH and CDR2 is LQKENI. In DNA, the CDR3 is TGTGCCAGCTCGCTCCTTGGTACCGGGAACGGGGAGCTGTTTTTT. Protein: CASSLLGTGNGELFF.

The chain links TRBV5-1 to TRBJ1-1; 7 nucleotides match TRBD1. Germline V gene sequence: CDR1 SGHRS, CDR2 YFSETQ. The CDR3 is 17 residues long. Trimming removed 1 base from V and 0 bases from J; junction bases left unmatched: 9. In nucleotides, the CDR3 is TGCGCCAGCAGCTTGTTGGGTAGGGGACAGCTGAACACTGAAGCTTTCTTT. Its translation: CASSLLGRGQLNTEAFF.

V and J are TRBV28 and TRBJ1-2; 10 bases are shared with TRBD1. CDR3 size: 13 residues. The germline V gene has CDR1 MDHEN and CDR2 SYDVKM. Losses at the gene ends were 6 bases for V and 8 bases for J; bases not matched to a gene: 6. The DNA for the CDR3 is TGTGCCAGCAGAGGGACAGGGGTTCTCGGCTACACCTTC. Translated, it gives CASRGTGVLGYTF.

The gene calls are TRBV25-1 and TRBJ1-6; D unresolved. This CDR3 is 16 amino acids long. The V gene's germline CDR1 is MGHDK and CDR2 SYGVNS. Between the trimmed V and J ends, which lost 1 base and 6 bases, there was a span of 13 bases. CDR3 loop: CASSESWGVGNSPLHF. CDR3 coding DNA: TGTGCCAGCAGTGAATCCTGGGGAGTTGGTAATTCACCCCTCCACTTT.

The chain couples TRBV4-2 to TRBJ2-5; D is perhaps TRBD1 (7 bases). Deletions cut 1 base from V and 4 bases from J, with 16 bases between. Germline lookup yields CDR1 LGHNA and CDR2 YNFKEQ. This CDR3 has 16 residues. CDR3 nucleotides: TGTGCCAGCAGCCAAGCTTCTAGTCAGGGGGGAGAGACCCAGTACTTC. This gives the protein CASSQASSQGGETQYF.

This chain uses TRBV7-8 with TRBJ1-1; D call uncertain. V lost 1 base, J lost 5 bases, and 8 bases lay in between. Germline V CDR1 and CDR2: SGHVS, FQNEAQ. This CDR3 region has 13 residues. CDR3 sequence reads: CASSLGYGTEAFF. As DNA, the CDR3 is TGTGCCAGCAGCTTAGGGTATGGAACTGAAGCTTTCTTT.

The V gene is TRBV19, the J gene TRBJ2-2, with 7 bases aligning to TRBD1. V lost 6 bases and J lost 7; bases outside the gene matches: 8. CDR3 size: 14 residues. Germline-derived CDR1 and CDR2 are LNHDA and SQIVND (reference sequence). The CDR3 reads CASRGRGTGGELFF. The CDR3 bases are TGTGCCAGTAGGGGCAGGGGGACGGGCGGGGAGCTGTTTTTT.

The rearrangement joins TRBV28 to TRBJ1-4; D not resolved. The V gene lost 6 bases and the J gene lost 8 bases, with 13 bases spanning the gap. Germline CDR1 is MDHEN and CDR2 is SYDVKM. The CDR3 consists of 13 residues. The chain's CDR3 is CASRLSGGEKLFF. In nucleotides, the CDR3 is TGTGCCAGCAGACTCTCGGGCGGCGAAAAACTGTTTTTT.

The V and J genes are TRBV28 and TRBJ1-1, with a tentative D call TRBD1 (5 bases). V was shortened by 6 bases and J by 2 bases, with 13 bases between the two germline ends. CDR3 length equals 14 residues. The germline V gene has CDR1 MDHEN and CDR2 SYDVKM. CDR3 coding DNA: TGTGCCAGCAGCGGGACGGGACTAAACACTGAAGCTTTCTTT. It translates to CASSGTGLNTEAFF.

The chain carries TRBV19 and TRBJ2-7; 7 nucleotides align to TRBD1. J was trimmed by 4 bases and V by 7 bases; bases with no gene match: 10. This CDR3 contains 14 residues. CDR1 and CDR2 (germline): LNHDA, SQIVND (reference sequence). CDR3 DNA: TGTGCCAGTACCCGGACAGGACGCAAATACGAGCAGTACTTC. This encodes CASTRTGRKYEQYF. Drawing the rest from reference TRBV19 and TRBJ2-7, the complete variable domain is DGGITQSPKYLFRKEGQNVTLSCEQNLNHDAMYWYRQDPGQGLRLIYYSQIVNDFQKGDIAEGYSVSREKKESFPLTVTSAQKNPTAFYLCASTRTGRKYEQYFGPGTRLTVT.

The genes are TRBV7-8 and TRBJ1-2; 7 bases are shared with TRBD1. The CDR3 covers 13 residues. V lost 2 bases and J lost 8; bases outside the gene matches: 5. Germline CDR1 reads SGHVS; CDR2 reads FQNEAQ. CDR3 in amino acids: CASSLMMTGGYTF. DNA of the CDR3: TGTGCCAGCAGCTTAATGATGACAGGGGGCTACACCTTC.

The chain has TRBV5-1 and TRBJ1-3, with D maybe TRBD1 (6 bases). Germline V gives CDR1 SGHRS, CDR2 YFSETQ. Trimming removed 3 bases from V and 0 bases from J, with 10 bases in between. The CDR3 extends over 15 amino acids. In DNA, the CDR3 is TGCGCCAGCAGCTCGGGGGACAACTCTGGAAACACCATATATTTT. This sequence encodes CASSSGDNSGNTIYF. Combining the CDR3 with reference TRBV5-1 and TRBJ1-3 gives the whole variable domain KAGVTQTPRYLIKTRGQQVTLSCSPISGHRSVSWYQQTPGQGLQFLFEYFSETQRNKGNFPGRFSGRQFSNSRSEMNVSTLELGDSALYLCASSSGDNSGNTIYFGEGSWLTVV.

The chain links TRBV25-1 to TRBJ2-1; 11 nucleotides align to TRBD2. The CDR3 extends over 16 amino acids. V lost 5 bases and J lost 2; bases outside the gene matches: 5. The germline V gene encodes CDR1 MGHDK and CDR2 SYGVNS. The chain's CDR3 is CASSRIAGGAYNEQFF. The CDR3, as DNA: TGTGCCAGCAGTAGAATAGCGGGAGGGGCCTACAATGAGCAGTTCTTC.

The chain links TRBV28 to TRBJ1-1, with 7 bases identical to TRBD1. Trimming took 5 bases from V and 1 from J; bases not matched to a gene: 7. The CDR3 is made up of 15 amino acids. The germline V gene encodes CDR1 MDHEN and CDR2 SYDVKM. CDR3 nucleotide sequence: TGTGCCAGCAGTCAACAGGGGCGTGGGAACACTGAAGCTTTCTTT. It encodes CASSQQGRGNTEAFF.